This T cell receptor (beta chain) is from a study of T-cell memory formation after mild COVID-19. Study-level background: TCR clusters largely stayed donor specific.

Comments on this clonotype: Its target is unknown.

The V end was cut by 1 base, the J end by 7 bases, with 14 bases between. CDR3 size: 14 residues. CDR1 GTSNPN and CDR2 SVGIG come from the germline V gene (reference sequence). Overall study findings and caveats: CM and EM subsets held most contracting CD4+ clones; EMRA held CD8+ ones. Among clones contracting day 15 to 85, CD4/CD8 was balanced, whereas later expanders leaned CD4+.

TCRdb re-called the 5' RACE reads with MiXCR, one entry per CDR3 protein. The profile shows 210,000 or so distinct CDR3 sequences, 15% to 20% of them singletons. The specimen sequenced was PBMCs or a T cell subset sorted from them (not recorded which). The TCR originated in an adult woman who had mild COVID-19 (a few samples of this study predate the infection). Cell type and time point are not known. The chain employs TRBV30 and TRBJ1-5, with a possible D match to TRBD1 (6 bases). The DNA of the CDR3 is TGTGCCTGGAGTGCCGGGGGCGCAGGGCAGCCCCAGCATTTT. Translation gives CAWSAGGAGQPQHF.